This TCR beta chain originates from a study of cytomegalovirus exposure and HLA in healthy donors. Study details: The 90 to 150 validation repertoires matched the roughly 670 first-cohort repertoires in platform, a later analysis reported. General study findings and limits: Researchers reported that a few CMV-associated chains were confirmed in vitro as CMV antigen-specific. The classifier, whose performance was assessed in both the original and validation cohorts, reportedly diagnosed cytomegalovirus status with high specificity and sensitivity.

Of note for this clone: Its antigen is undetermined.

The assay was immunoSEQ multiplex PCR, and TCRdb's table has in-frame clones only and misses some. The sample carries 200,000 or so clones, roughly 84% recorded once. Germline CDR1 reads SEHNR; CDR2 reads FQNEAQ (reference sequence). The CDR3 has 12 amino acids. The germline V and J ends were trimmed by 5 bases and 7 bases, with 11 bases remaining between them. Sample: PBMCs. The source is a young woman in good health and CMV-seropositive. The rearrangement links TRBV7-9 to TRBJ1-1, with unresolved D. The CDR3 DNA reads TGTGCCAGCAGCCTTTTTCAGGATGAAGCTTTCTTT. Translation: CASSLFQDEAFF.